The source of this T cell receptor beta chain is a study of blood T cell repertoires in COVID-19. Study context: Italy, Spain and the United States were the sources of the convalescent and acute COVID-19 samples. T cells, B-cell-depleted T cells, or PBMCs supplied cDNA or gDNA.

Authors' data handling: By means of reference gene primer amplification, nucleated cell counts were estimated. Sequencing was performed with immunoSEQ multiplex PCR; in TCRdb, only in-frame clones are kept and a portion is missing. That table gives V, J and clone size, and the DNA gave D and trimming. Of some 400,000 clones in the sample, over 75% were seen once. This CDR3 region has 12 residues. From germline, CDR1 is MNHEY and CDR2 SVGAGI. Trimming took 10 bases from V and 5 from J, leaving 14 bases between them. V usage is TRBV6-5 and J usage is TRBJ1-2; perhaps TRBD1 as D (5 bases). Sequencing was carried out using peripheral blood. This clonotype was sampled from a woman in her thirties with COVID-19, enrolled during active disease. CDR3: CATSDSHYGYTF. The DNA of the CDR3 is TGTGCCACCTCAGACAGCCATTATGGCTACACCTTC.